Shown below are 5 T cell receptor beta chains from a single sample sequenced in a study of blood T cell repertoires in COVID-19. Repertoires were generated with immunoSEQ multiplex PCR, while TCRdb's copy carries only in-frame clones and drops some. The data contain a few hundred thousand clones, around nine tenths of them seen just once; the ten biggest clones take up about 6%. What was sequenced was peripheral blood. The receptors here all came from a man aged 55 to 69 who had recovered from COVID-19.

V usage is TRBV9 and J usage is TRBJ2-7; 10 nucleotides align to TRBD1. V dropped 6 bases and J dropped 2; count of bases not matched to a gene: 8. CDR1 SGDLS and CDR2 YYNGEE come from the germline V gene. CDR3 size: 15 residues. The CDR3 DNA is TGTGCCAGCACTGAGGGACAGGGGCCCCCCTACGAGCAGTACTTC. Translation: CASTEGQGPPYEQYF.

The chain combines TRBV15 with TRBJ1-2; D unclear. V was clipped by 5 bases and J by 3 bases, with 7 bases between them. This CDR3 spans 12 amino acids. Germline V lookup: CDR1 LNHNV, CDR2 YYDKDF (reference sequence). CDR3 in DNA: TGTGCCACCAGCCACCGGGACTATGGCTACACCTTC. It yields the protein CATSHRDYGYTF.

The chain combines TRBV7-9 with TRBJ2-1; 10 bases fit TRBD2. The V segment lost 1 base and the J segment 1 base; nucleotides outside the gene matches: 7. The CDR3 is 18 amino acids. Germline-derived CDR1 and CDR2 are SEHNR and FQNEAQ (reference sequence). The CDR3 bases are TGTGCCAGCAGCTTAGGAGCTAGCGGGGGCGATTCCTACAATGAGCAGTTCTTC. It codes for CASSLGASGGDSYNEQFF.

This sequence joins TRBV5-3 and TRBJ2-3; TRBD1 aligns across 9 bases. TRBV5-3 is annotated as an ORF whose role is uncertain. The CDR3 has 17 residues. J was trimmed by 1 base and V by 1 base; bases with no gene match: 7. The CDR3: CARSLTRDRDGTDTQYF. As DNA, the CDR3 is TGTGCCAGAAGCTTGACCAGGGACAGGGACGGCACAGATACGCAGTATTTT.

The chain links TRBV29-1 to TRBJ1-2; no reliable D call. Germline assignment: CDR1 SQVTM and CDR2 ANQGSEA. The ends were cut back, 5 bases at V and 0 bases at J, with 19 bases in the middle. CDR3 length: 16 amino acids. The CDR3 protein is CSVKGSGSIANYGYTF. CDR3 DNA sequence: TGCAGCGTTAAAGGGTCAGGTTCGATAGCTAACTATGGCTACACCTTC. The variable domain in full, completed from reference TRBV29-1 and TRBJ1-2, reads SAVISQKPSRDICQRGTSLTIQCQVDSQVTMMFWYRQQPGQSLTLIATANQGSEATYESGFVIDKFPISRPNLTFSTLTVSNMSPEDSSIYLCSVKGSGSIANYGYTFGSGTRLTVV.